The sequence of this T cell receptor (beta chain) was determined in a study of blood T cell repertoires in COVID-19. V lost 3 bases, J lost 5 bases, and 14 bases lay in between. The CDR3 runs 16 residues. The germline V gene has CDR1 SNHLY and CDR2 FYNNEI. Two negative PCRs, clearance, or symptom resolution characterized the recovered Cohort 3 donors. Profiled with immunoSEQ multiplex PCR; TCRdb holds only in-frame clones, not every one. The table has 200,000 to 250,000 clones, 70% to 85% seen once. This sequence originates from a man in his 60s who had recovered from COVID-19. Sequencing used PBMCs or T cells enriched from blood (not recorded which). The chain uses TRBV2 and TRBJ1-6, with a tentative D call TRBD1 (5 bases). The CDR3 nucleotides read TGTGCCAGCAGTGACCGGGCAGGGCGAAATAATTCACCCCTCCACTTT. Protein: CASSDRAGRNNSPLHF.